Sequencing of this TCR beta chain was carried out in a study of identical twins. Carrying unique molecular identifiers, the cDNA also gained a universal primer site through template switching. TCRdb reprocessed the 5' RACE reads with MiXCR, giving one entry per CDR3 protein. This sample has a few hundred thousand distinct CDR3 sequences; roughly 8.6% occur once, and the top ten carry 7% to 8.5%. Germline V gene sequence: CDR1 MNHEY, CDR2 SMNVEV (reference sequence). The CDR3 consists of 16 residues. Trimming removed 5 bases from V and 1 base from J, with 18 bases in between. The table lists this clonotype with a few counts. Another study also made use of these data, one on yellow fever vaccine responses in identical twins.

The chain employs TRBV27 and TRBJ2-7; either TRBD1 or TRBD2 may fit D (5 bases each). The TCR comes from a woman aged 18-35 years in good health. Material: CD8+ T cells sorted from blood. Here the CDR3 reads CASSGPGDHSSYEQYF. As DNA, the CDR3 is TGTGCCAGCAGTGGCCCCGGGGACCATTCTTCCTACGAGCAGTACTTC.